This entry describes one TCR beta chain. What it binds is unknown. The immunoSEQ assay was v3.0, run at survey level. Libraries were prepared by immunoSEQ multiplex PCR; TCRdb keeps only in-frame clonotypes and omits some of them. The sample has under 20,000 clones; roughly 73% are singletons. This sample is part of a study of long-term antiretroviral therapy in people with HIV. Study observations and caveats: Data on ART adherence, viral resistance or therapy changes were unavailable.

Cryopreserved PBMC, at roughly 1-10 million per sample, were present before DNA extraction. Germline V gene lookup returns CDR1 MGHDK and CDR2 SYGVNS. The ends lost 8 bases at V and 0 bases at J; junction bases unmatched: 3. The CDR3 sequence is 13 residues long. The sample consisted of unsorted PBMCs, taken approximately 2.2 years before starting antiretroviral therapy. The sequence derives from a young man with HIV. The chain uses TRBV25-1 and TRBJ1-1; TRBD1 agrees at 7 bases. CDR3 DNA sequence: TGTGCCAGCCGAAGGGGGCTGAACACTGAAGCTTTCTTT. It codes for CASRRGLNTEAFF. Based on the CDR3 plus reference TRBV25-1 and TRBJ1-1, the full variable domain is EADIYQTPRYLVIGTGKKITLECSQTMGHDKMYWYQQDPGMELHLIHYSYGVNSTEKGDLSSESTVSRIRTEHFPLTLESARPSHTSQYLCASRRGLNTEAFFGQGTRLTVV.